These T cell receptor beta chains were read from a single sample in a study of T cells after yellow fever vaccination. Via MiXCR, TCRdb re-called the 5' RACE reads, giving one row per CDR3 protein. The table lists around 230,000 distinct CDR3 sequences, around 6.7% of them singletons. The sequencing here drew on CD4+ T cells sorted from PBMCs, taken on the day of the yellow fever booster vaccination. The receptors shown here come from a man aged 30 to 39 who received the YFV17D yellow fever vaccine. The CDR3 runs from the conserved cysteine through the conserved F or W. The order of the fields is D gene, CDR3 length, J gene, V gene, clone size, CDR3 DNA, CDR3 protein. D genes are given only for firm matches. Clone size is stated in some rows and not others, as once, few, many or a class when expanded.

TRBD2 | 17 | TRBJ2-7 | TRBV19 | NA | TGTGCCAGTAGTATCGGTGGCTACTGGCGGGGGGCCTACGAGCAGTACTTC | CASSIGGYWRGAYEQYF
NA | 15 | TRBJ2-7 | TRBV18 | NA | TGTGCCAGCTCACCGGCCCCTTCAGATGACTACGAGCAGTACTTC | CASSPAPSDDYEQYF
NA | 14 | TRBJ1-2 | TRBV7-2 | few | TGTGCCAGCAGCCAGCTTACCGGGAACTATGGCTACACCTTC | CASSQLTGNYGYTF
NA | 16 | TRBJ2-7 | TRBV9 | NA | TGTGCCAGCAGCGTCCTCGGAAAAGGCAACGTCCCCGAGCAGTACTTC | CASSVLGKGNVPEQYF
TRBD1 | 13 | TRBJ1-2 | TRBV7-2 | few | TGTGCCAGCAGCTCAGGGGGCTCCTTTGGCTACACCTTC | CASSSGGSFGYTF
NA | 13 | TRBJ2-1 | TRBV6-2/TRBV6-3 | NA | TGTGCCAGCAGGCCCAGGACCTACAATGAGCAGTTCTTC | CASRPRTYNEQFF
NA | 15 | TRBJ2-2 | TRBV10-3 | NA | TGTGCCATCAGGGATCCTAGCGTTCGCACCGGGGAGCTGTTTTTT | CAIRDPSVRTGELFF
TRBD1 | 16 | TRBJ1-2 | TRBV5-1 | many | TGCGCCAGCAGCTTTTCCCGGGACAGGGGGCGCGATGGCTACACCTTC | CASSFSRDRGRDGYTF
TRBD1 | 16 | TRBJ2-5 | TRBV7-2 | few | TGTGCCAGCAGCTTAGGAGCGACAGGGTTTCAAGAGACCCAGTACTTC | CASSLGATGFQETQYF
TRBD2 | 16 | TRBJ2-1 | TRBV20-1 | NA | TGCAGTGCTAGAGGGGGAGGGAGCGGGATCTACAATGAGCAGTTCTTC | CSARGGGSGIYNEQFF
NA | 12 | TRBJ2-1 | TRBV20-1 | many | TGCAGTGCTAAGCTTCGTTACAATGAGCAGTTCTTC | CSAKLRYNEQFF
NA | 15 | TRBJ2-1 | TRBV5-1 | few | TGCGCCAGCAAGGAGGGCAATCGGATCTACAATGAGCAGTTCTTC | CASKEGNRIYNEQFF
NA | 16 | TRBJ2-3 | TRBV6-5 | NA | TGTGCCAGCACCCCGATGCACAGGGCGGGGGCAGATACGCAGTATTTT | CASTPMHRAGADTQYF
NA | 15 | TRBJ1-1 | TRBV11-2 | many | TGTGCCAGCAGCTCTCTAAAGGCAGGGAGGACTGAAGCTTTCTTT | CASSSLKAGRTEAFF
NA | 13 | TRBJ1-5 | TRBV20-1 | many | TGCAGTGCTAGAGGTGATAGCAATCAGCCCCAGCATTTT | CSARGDSNQPQHF
NA | 14 | TRBJ2-3 | TRBV19 | many | TGTGCCAGTAGGCTAATCGGGGGGCCAGATACGCAGTATTTT | CASRLIGGPDTQYF
TRBD2 | 15 | TRBJ2-2 | TRBV14 | NA | TGTGCCAGCAGCCGCAGCGGGAGTCTCCCCGGGGAGCTGTTTTTT | CASSRSGSLPGELFF
TRBD1 | 14 | TRBJ2-7 | TRBV6-5 | many | TGTGCCAGCAGTTACGGGGGACAGGGTGGCGAGCAGTACTTC | CASSYGGQGGEQYF
NA | 15 | TRBJ2-1 | TRBV20-1 | NA | TGCAGTGCTCCGAGGGGGGGCGGGACTTACAATGAGCAGTTCTTC | CSAPRGGGTYNEQFF
NA | 15 | TRBJ2-6 | TRBV7-8 | NA | TGTGCCAGCAGACCTCTCCAGTCTGGGGCCAACGTCCTGACTTTC | CASRPLQSGANVLTF
NA | 12 | TRBJ2-1 | TRBV29-1 | many | TGCAGCGATCGACCGGCCTTGGGCGAGCAGTTCTTC | CSDRPALGEQFF
TRBD2 | 16 | TRBJ2-5 | TRBV7-2 | NA | TGTGCCAGCAGCTTAGCAGCGGGAAATTCTGGGGAGACCCAGTACTTC | CASSLAAGNSGETQYF
NA | 16 | TRBJ1-5 | TRBV12-3/TRBV12-4 | many | TGTGCCAGCAGCTACTCATTCGGCGGGAAGAATCAGCCCCAGCATTTT | CASSYSFGGKNQPQHF
TRBD2 | 16 | TRBJ2-3 | TRBV3-1 | few | TGTGCCAGCAGCCAAATCTGGGGGGGGATCACAGATACGCAGTATTTT | CASSQIWGGITDTQYF
NA | 15 | TRBJ2-2 | TRBV5-1 | many | TGCGCCAGCAGCTTGATGACTAGTGGCACCGGGGAGCTGTTTTTT | CASSLMTSGTGELFF
TRBD2 | 15 | TRBJ2-1 | TRBV12-3/TRBV12-4 | many | TGTGCCAGCAGACCCTGGACTAGCGACTACAATGAGCAGTTCTTC | CASRPWTSDYNEQFF
TRBD1 | 14 | TRBJ2-4 | TRBV9 | few | TGTGCCAGCAGCGTAGGGGACAGGGTAAACATTCAGTACTTC | CASSVGDRVNIQYF
NA | 16 | TRBJ2-5 | TRBV5-1 | NA | TGCGCCAGCACAAGTCAGCGGACCCCTAGGGTGGAGACCCAGTACTTC | CASTSQRTPRVETQYF
NA | 16 | TRBJ1-5 | TRBV4-3 | few | TGCGCCAGCAGCCAAAGTGTTGGGTCCTCTTATCAGCCCCAGCATTTT | CASSQSVGSSYQPQHF
TRBD2 | 16 | TRBJ2-5 | TRBV7-9 | once | TGTGCCAGCAGCTTAGCGACTAGCGGGGCCCCAGAGACCCAGTACTTC | CASSLATSGAPETQYF
NA | 15 | TRBJ1-1 | TRBV19 | NA | TGTGCCAGTAGTATTCAGTCCAGGGTGCGCACTGAAGCTTTCTTT | CASSIQSRVRTEAFF
NA | 15 | TRBJ2-5 | TRBV9 | many | TGTGCCAGCAGCGGGTTAGCCCGGGGCGGAGAGACCCAGTACTTC | CASSGLARGGETQYF
NA | 13 | TRBJ2-3 | TRBV20-1 | NA | TGCAGTGCTAGCGTAGCGGTGGGGGATACGCAGTATTTT | CSASVAVGDTQYF
NA | 14 | TRBJ2-7 | TRBV12-3/TRBV12-4 | many | TGTGCCAGCAGGTCAACCGGGAGAACATACGAGCAGTACTTC | CASRSTGRTYEQYF
NA | 13 | TRBJ2-7 | TRBV20-1 | many | TGCAGTGCTAGACCAGTGGAAAGGTACGAGCAGTACTTC | CSARPVERYEQYF
NA | 15 | TRBJ1-1 | TRBV6-2/TRBV6-3 | NA | TGTGCCAGCAGCTGGGGAGCGGCAATGAACACTGAAGCTTTCTTT | CASSWGAAMNTEAFF
NA | 15 | TRBJ2-6 | TRBV4-3 | many | TGCGCCAGCAGCCCAGACGGCGGTGGGGCCAACGTCCTGACTTTC | CASSPDGGGANVLTF
TRBD2 | 16 | TRBJ2-1 | TRBV6-1 | many | TGTGCCAGCAGTGGGGGATCCGGGACTAGAGGCAATGAGCAGTTCTTC | CASSGGSGTRGNEQFF
NA | 15 | TRBJ1-4 | TRBV5-6 | NA | TGTGCCAGCAGCCTCTGGACAGCAACTAATGAAAAACTGTTTTTT | CASSLWTATNEKLFF
NA | 14 | TRBJ1-5 | TRBV5-1 | NA | TGCGCCAGCAGCCCCGGACAGATCAATCAGCCCCAGCATTTT | CASSPGQINQPQHF
TRBD2 | 20 | TRBJ2-1 | TRBV20-1 | few | TGCAGTGCTAGAGATCGGGTGGAGCGGGAGGGCCGCGGTTCCTACAATGAGCAGTTCTTC | CSARDRVEREGRGSYNEQFF
TRBD2 | 15 | TRBJ2-7 | TRBV7-2 | NA | TGTGCCAGCAGCTTAGTGGGGGGACTAGCGCGGGAGCAGTACTTC | CASSLVGGLAREQYF
TRBD2 | 15 | TRBJ2-5 | TRBV23-1 | few | TGCGCCAGCAGGCCCGGGGAGGGCAGAGAAGAGACCCAGTACTTC | CASRPGEGREETQYF
TRBD2 | 15 | TRBJ2-5 | TRBV15 | many | TGTGCCACCAGCAGAGCAAGCGGGGTACAAGAGACCCAGTACTTC | CATSRASGVQETQYF
NA | 15 | TRBJ1-4 | TRBV12-3/TRBV12-4 | NA | TGTGCCAGCAGTTTCCGGCAGGAACAAAACTGGCAACTGTTTTTT | CASSFRQEQNWQLFF
NA | 12 | TRBJ1-2 | TRBV20-1 | many | TGCAGTGCTAGCCCCCACGTTCGGGGCTACACCTTC | CSASPHVRGYTF
NA | 14 | TRBJ1-1 | TRBV20-1 | many | TGCAGTGCTAGCCGCGGGTTGGTGAACACTGAAGCTTTCTTT | CSASRGLVNTEAFF
NA | 15 | TRBJ1-1 | TRBV18 | few | TGTGCCAGCTTGAACGGTCAGGGTGTAAAGACTGAAGCTTTCTTT | CASLNGQGVKTEAFF
NA | 13 | TRBJ1-1 | TRBV24-1 | many | TGTGCCACCAGTGAAGGACTGAACACTGAAGCTTTCTTT | CATSEGLNTEAFF
TRBD1 | 12 | TRBJ1-2 | TRBV30 | NA | TGTGCCTGGCGGGACAGTCTCTATGGCTACACCTTC | CAWRDSLYGYTF
TRBD1 | 18 | TRBJ1-1 | TRBV6-1 | NA | TGTGCCAGCAGGCCGGGACAGGGATCCCCAGGAGGCTACACTGAAGCTTTCTTT | CASRPGQGSPGGYTEAFF
NA | 17 | TRBJ2-7 | TRBV6-5 | many | TGTGCCAGCAGTCAACTCGGGGTAGGGACTGCTATCTACGAGCAGTACTTC | CASSQLGVGTAIYEQYF
NA | 12 | TRBJ2-5 | TRBV20-1 | many | TGCAGTGCTAGTTCGGCGGGAGAGACCCAGTACTTC | CSASSAGETQYF
NA | 14 | TRBJ2-3 | TRBV5-1 | NA | TGCGCCAGCAGCACGGAGGTCCCCACAGATACGCAGTATTTT | CASSTEVPTDTQYF